The 17 T cell receptor beta chains below were found in one sample sequenced in a study of T cells in Graves' hyperthyroidism and ophthalmopathy. TCR beta CDR3 regions were amplified from RNA. HTBI primers were employed in a first-round RT-PCR of the TCR CDR3. TCRdb reprocessed the multiplex PCR reads with MiXCR, giving one entry per CDR3 protein. The table records 800,000 or so distinct CDR3 sequences, 38% of them present only once. Specimen: blood. These receptors originate from a man aged 18-30 years with Graves' hyperthyroidism.

V and J are TRBV10-3 and TRBJ2-7; maybe TRBD2 (6 bases). Germline V lookup: CDR1 ENHRY, CDR2 SYGVKD. The V end was cut by 5 bases, the J end by 0 bases, with 8 bases between. This CDR3 region has 13 residues. The CDR3 DNA reads TGTGCCATCAGTCCGGGACTCTCCTACGAGCAGTACTTC. Amino acid sequence: CAISPGLSYEQYF.

Details on this clonotype: A much more abundant neighbour one base away suggests this may be a read error. The rearrangement joins TRBV10-3 to TRBJ2-7, with 7 nucleotides matching TRBD1. The CDR3 has 13 amino acids. V was pared by 6 bases and J by 3 bases, with 5 bases of the junction left unmatched. The germline CDR1 and CDR2 sequences are ENHRY and SYGVKD. Written as DNA, the CDR3 is TGTGCCATCAGGAACAGGGGTAGCTACGAGCAGTACTTC. Amino acids: CAIRNRGSYEQYF.

The rearrangement joins TRBV2 to TRBJ2-5, with D unclear. Trimming removed 6 bases from V and 5 bases from J, with 7 bases in between. The CDR3 totals 11 residues. Germline CDR1 is SNHLY and CDR2 is FYNNEI. CDR3 sequence reads: CASSPNETQYF. The CDR3 DNA follows: TGTGCCAGCAGCCCAAATGAGACCCAGTACTTC.

The gene calls are TRBV19 and TRBJ2-2, with 9 bases identical to TRBD2. The junction had 3 bases not matched to a gene; V was cut back by 3 bases and J by 1 base. The length of the CDR3 is 16 residues. Per germline, CDR1 LNHDA and CDR2 SQIVND (reference sequence). The CDR3 is CASSMAGGLNTGELFF. The CDR3 DNA is TGTGCCAGTAGTATGGCGGGGGGGCTGAACACCGGGGAGCTGTTTTTT.

The V and J genes are TRBV7-2 and TRBJ1-2; D is possibly TRBD1 (6 bases). The V end was cut by 5 bases, the J end by 6 bases, with 19 bases between. Per the germline V gene, CDR1 is SGHTA and CDR2 is FQGNSA. The length of the CDR3 is 15 residues. The CDR3 protein is CASSQGPGGGDGYTF. CDR3 sequence (DNA): TGTGCCAGCAGCCAAGGCCCGGGGGGCGGCGATGGCTACACCTTC.

This clonotype was observed at least ten times. This rearrangement joins TRBV10-2 to TRBJ1-5, with D unclear. Per the germline V gene, CDR1 is WSHSY and CDR2 is SAAADI. The V and J ends lost 3 bases and 2 bases respectively, with 11 bases between them. CDR3 size: 15 residues. Here the CDR3 DNA reads TGCGCCAGCAGTGAAGCTCACGGCGGCAATCAGCCCCAGCATTTT. Its protein is CASSEAHGGNQPQHF.

This clonotype was observed many times. This chain joins TRBV19 and TRBJ1-5, with D possibly TRBD1 on 6 matching bases. The CDR3 length is 15 residues. CDR1 is LNHDA, CDR2 SQIVND, per germline (reference sequence). V lost 5 bases to trimming and J lost 2 bases, with 13 bases between them. DNA of the CDR3: TGTGCCAGTAGTTCCAGGGGAATGGGCAATCAGCCCCAGCATTTT. This sequence encodes CASSSRGMGNQPQHF.

This clonotype was observed a handful of times. The chain joins TRBV3-1 to TRBJ2-7, with D perhaps TRBD1 (6 bases). V lost 2 bases and J 1 base, leaving 9 bases between the germline ends. The length of the CDR3 is 14 residues. Germline CDR1 and CDR2: LGHDT and YNNKEL (reference sequence). This CDR3 reads CASSQLGASYEQYF. The CDR3 region has the DNA TGTGCCAGCAGCCAACTGGGGGCATCCTACGAGCAGTACTTC.

This clonotype was recorded at least ten times. The rearrangement joins TRBV25-1 to TRBJ2-7, with D perhaps matching TRBD1 (6 bases). The V gene's germline CDR1 is MGHDK and CDR2 SYGVNS. The CDR3 loop spans 14 amino acids. Deletions cut 7 bases from V and 4 bases from J, with 17 bases between. The DNA of the CDR3 is TGTGCCAGCACCGGGTCGACAGGATTTTACGAGCAGTACTTC. This codes for CASTGSTGFYEQYF.

Worth noting for this clonotype: A read error may explain this, as a much larger clone is one base away. The chain couples TRBV2 to TRBJ1-1; the D is unclear. Germline V lookup: CDR1 SNHLY, CDR2 FYNNEI. The V gene lost 5 bases and the J gene lost 4 bases, with 14 bases spanning the gap. CDR3 length equals 14 residues. The CDR3 sequence is CASSYIGSGTEAFF. In DNA, the CDR3 is TGTGCCAGCAGTTACATAGGGTCGGGCACTGAAGCTTTCTTT.

This clonotype has just a few counts. The junction shows a germline mismatch at one end, possibly a read error. The V gene is TRBV7-2, the J gene TRBJ2-7; perhaps D is TRBD1 or TRBD2 (5 bases each). Germline V gene lookup returns CDR1 SGHTA and CDR2 FQGNSA. The CDR3 is made up of 15 amino acids. Written as DNA, the CDR3 is TGCGCCAGCAGGCACCGCCGGGACGACTCCTACGAGCAGTACTTC. It yields the protein CASRHRRDDSYEQYF.

The CDR3 is CASSLGGSGAPQHF. The CDR3 region has the DNA TGCGCCAGCAGCTTGGGAGGCAGCGGGGCGCCCCAGCATTTT. The rearrangement joins TRBV5-1 to TRBJ1-5; D is possibly TRBD1 (5 bases). Germline lookup yields CDR1 SGHRS and CDR2 YFSETQ. V was cut by 0 bases and J by 9 bases, with 13 bases left in between. CDR3 size: 14 residues.

This chain links TRBV20-1 with TRBJ2-7; 11 bases agree with TRBD2. J was trimmed by 10 bases and V by 5 bases; bases with no gene match: 10. There are 13 residues in the CDR3. From germline, CDR1 is DFQATT and CDR2 SNEGSKA (reference sequence). CDR3 protein: CSASPTSGKPQYF. In DNA form, the CDR3 reads TGCAGTGCTTCCCCGACTAGCGGGAAACCTCAGTACTTC.

The gene calls are TRBV11-3 and TRBJ2-7, with D unclear. Germline CDR1 reads SGHNT; CDR2 reads YENEEA. V shed 5 bases and J shed 0 bases, with 17 bases lying between them. The CDR3 runs to 16 residues. The CDR3, as DNA: TGTGCCAGCAGCCCCCTTAGTGCGGTTCCCTCCTACGAGCAGTACTTC. It specifies CASSPLSAVPSYEQYF.

This clonotype has a count of ten or more. One end of the junction is discordant with germline, which a read error may explain. The chain is built from TRBV2 and TRBJ2-7; D remains unclear. The CDR3 is 8 residues long. Germline CDR1 SNHLY, CDR2 FYNNEI. CDR3 bases: TGTGCCAGCAGTGAGGGGAACTTC. Translated, it gives CASSEGNF.

The chain is built from TRBV7-3 and TRBJ2-2; TRBD1 matches at 10 bases. The trim removed 3 bases at V and 7 bases at J, leaving 8 bases unmatched. The CDR3 consists of 16 residues. Germline-derived CDR1 and CDR2 are SGHTA and FQGTGA. CDR3 amino acids: CASSFRDRGPGGELFF. The CDR3 region has the DNA TGTGCCAGCAGCTTTCGAGACAGGGGGCCGGGCGGGGAGCTGTTTTTT.

This clonotype was recorded many times. The genes are TRBV2 and TRBJ2-2; perhaps D is TRBD1 or TRBD2 (5 bases each). Germline CDR1 and CDR2: SNHLY and FYNNEI. The CDR3 is made up of 14 amino acids. V was cut by 6 bases and J by 1 base, with 9 bases left in between. The CDR3 loop reads CASRGRQNTGELFF. The CDR3 nucleotides are TGTGCCAGCAGGGGACGACAGAACACCGGGGAGCTGTTTTTT.